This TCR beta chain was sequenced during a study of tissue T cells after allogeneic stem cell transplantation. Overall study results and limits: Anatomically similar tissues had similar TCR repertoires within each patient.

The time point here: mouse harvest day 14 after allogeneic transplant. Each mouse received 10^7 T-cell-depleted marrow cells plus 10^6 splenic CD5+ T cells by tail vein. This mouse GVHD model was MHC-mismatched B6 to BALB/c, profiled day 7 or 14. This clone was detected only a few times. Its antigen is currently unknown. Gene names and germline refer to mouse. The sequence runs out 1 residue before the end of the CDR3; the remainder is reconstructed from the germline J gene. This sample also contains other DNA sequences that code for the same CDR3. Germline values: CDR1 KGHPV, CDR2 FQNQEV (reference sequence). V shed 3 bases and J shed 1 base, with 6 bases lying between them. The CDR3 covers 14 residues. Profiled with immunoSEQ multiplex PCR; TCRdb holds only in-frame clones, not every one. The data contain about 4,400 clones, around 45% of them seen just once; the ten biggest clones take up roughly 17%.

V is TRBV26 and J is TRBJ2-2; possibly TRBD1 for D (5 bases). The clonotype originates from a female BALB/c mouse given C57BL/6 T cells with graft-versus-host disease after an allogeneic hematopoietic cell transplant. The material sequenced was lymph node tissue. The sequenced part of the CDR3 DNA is TGTGCCAGCAGTCTTGGACAAAACACCGGGCAGCTCTAC. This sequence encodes CASSLGQNTGQLY. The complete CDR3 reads CASSLGQNTGQLYF.